The 11 T cell receptor beta chains below were found in one sample sequenced in a study of shared T cell receptors in the human thymus. The data were produced by immunoSEQ multiplex PCR, yet TCRdb's version contains in-frame clones alone and is incomplete. The repertoire has some 760,000 clones, 70% to 90% of them found once; the top ten carry around 0.01%. The sample was also linked to a second study, of human thymus T cells.

Material for sequencing was thymocytes. The receptors originated from a girl less than two years old with a congenital heart defect.

The chain uses TRBV9 and TRBJ2-3; TRBD2 is a possible D gene (7 bases). Germline-derived CDR1 and CDR2 are SGDLS and YYNGEE. Trimming cost V 3 bases and J 6 bases, with 11 bases left between them. This CDR3 is built from 13 residues. CDR3 sequence reads: CASSEAGADTQYF. The CDR3 region has the DNA TGTGCCAGCAGCGAGGCGGGGGCGGATACGCAGTATTTT.

The V gene is TRBV4-3, the J gene TRBJ1-2; D not resolved. The V gene's germline CDR1 is LGHNA and CDR2 YSLEER. With 1 base removed from V and 2 bases from J, the gap between germline ends came to 8 bases. The CDR3 consists of 14 residues. In DNA form, the CDR3 reads TGCGCCAGCAGCCAAGTTCCGGGGAACTATGGCTACACCTTC. Amino acids: CASSQVPGNYGYTF.

The chain recombines TRBV5-6 with TRBJ1-2; D possibly corresponds to TRBD1 (6 bases). CDR3 length: 16 amino acids. The germline V gene encodes CDR1 SGHDT and CDR2 YYEEEE. V lost 4 bases, J lost 6 bases, and 22 bases lay in between. This CDR3 is CASSRPDRSPGHGYTF. The CDR3 DNA follows: TGTGCCAGCAGCCGACCCGACAGGTCTCCGGGGCATGGCTACACCTTC.

V usage is TRBV7-2 and J usage is TRBJ1-2; D gene ambiguous. CDR1 SGHTA and CDR2 FQGNSA come from the germline V gene. The V end was cut by 1 base, the J end by 6 bases, with 9 bases between. The CDR3 consists of 13 residues. CDR3 in amino acids: CASSLVGSHGYTF. The CDR3 DNA sequence: TGTGCCAGCAGCTTAGTTGGCAGTCATGGCTACACCTTC. Complete variable domain (other parts from reference TRBV7-2 and TRBJ1-2): GAGVSQSPSNKVTEKGKDVELRCDPISGHTALYWYRQSLGQGLEFLIYFQGNSAPDKSGLPSDRFSAERTGGSVSTLTIQRTQQEDSAVYLCASSLVGSHGYTFGSGTRLTVV.

The chain employs TRBV30 and TRBJ1-6, with 9 positions matching TRBD1. The CDR3 totals 17 residues. From germline, CDR1 is GTSNPN and CDR2 SVGIG (reference sequence). V lost 2 bases and J lost 7; bases outside the gene matches: 12. The CDR3 sequence: CAWSPNPTGTGNSPLHF. The CDR3, as DNA: TGTGCCTGGAGTCCCAACCCTACCGGGACAGGGAATTCACCCCTCCACTTT.

The rearrangement links TRBV5-4 to TRBJ1-1; possibly TRBD1 for D (5 bases). The CDR3 runs 13 residues. Germline V gives CDR1 SGHNT, CDR2 YYREEE (reference sequence). The CDR3 region is CAGRGGVNTEAFF. The CDR3 coding sequence is TGTGCGGGGCGGGGAGGGGTGAACACTGAAGCTTTCTTT.

The rearrangement uses TRBV29-1 and TRBJ1-1, with 9 positions matching TRBD1. The CDR3 has 18 residues. Trimming at V came to 4 bases and at J to 3 bases, leaving 18 bases not matched to a gene. Germline V gene data show CDR1 as SQVTM and CDR2 as ANQGSEA. In DNA form, the CDR3 reads TGCAGCGTTGCCGGGACAGGGCCTTGGTCGCCGCCGGACACTGAAGCTTTCTTT. Encoded protein: CSVAGTGPWSPPDTEAFF.

This clone was seen a single time. This rearrangement joins TRBV7-6 to TRBJ2-1; TRBD2 agrees at 10 bases. V lost 4 bases and J lost 12; bases outside the gene matches: 12. This CDR3 is 15 amino acids long. Germline CDR1 is SGHVS and CDR2 is FNYEAQ. CDR3 residues: CASSSWTSGRQGQFF. The CDR3 DNA sequence: TGTGCCAGCAGCTCATGGACTAGCGGTCGGCAAGGGCAGTTCTTC.

This clone was detected once. This chain uses TRBV7-9 with TRBJ1-1; 7 bases are shared with TRBD1. After removal of 5 bases from V and 1 base from J, the junction contained 7 bases not matched to a gene. The CDR3 has 15 residues. Germline V gene lookup returns CDR1 SEHNR and CDR2 FQNEAQ (reference sequence). CDR3 protein: CASSPDRAKNTEAFF. CDR3 bases: TGTGCCAGCAGCCCTGACAGGGCAAAGAACACTGAAGCTTTCTTT.

CDR3 in amino acids: CASSISGDTDTQYF. CDR3 coding DNA: TGCGCCAGCTCCATTAGCGGGGACACAGATACGCAGTATTTT. The chain has TRBV4-1 and TRBJ2-3, with TRBD2 matching 8 bases. Germline assignment: CDR1 MGHRA and CDR2 YSYEKL. The CDR3 has 14 residues. V shed 8 bases, J shed 2 bases, and the junction held 6 bases outside the gene matches.

The CDR3 is CASSVIPTANTGELFF. The CDR3 nucleotides read TGTGCCAGCAGCGTGATTCCGACAGCGAACACCGGGGAGCTGTTTTTT. This chain links TRBV9 with TRBJ2-2; TRBD1 might be the D (5 bases). The V gene lost 2 bases and the J gene lost 0 bases, with 11 bases spanning the gap. This CDR3 is 16 amino acids long. Germline-derived CDR1 and CDR2 are SGDLS and YYNGEE.